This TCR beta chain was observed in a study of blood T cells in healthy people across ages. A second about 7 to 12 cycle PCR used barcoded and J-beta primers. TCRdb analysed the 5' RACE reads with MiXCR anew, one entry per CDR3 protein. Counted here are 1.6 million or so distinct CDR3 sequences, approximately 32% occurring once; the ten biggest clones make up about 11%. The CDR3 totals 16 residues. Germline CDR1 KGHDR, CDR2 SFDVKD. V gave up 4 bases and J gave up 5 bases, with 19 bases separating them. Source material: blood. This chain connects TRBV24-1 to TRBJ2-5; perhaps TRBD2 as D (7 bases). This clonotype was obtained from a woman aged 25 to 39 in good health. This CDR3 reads CATSDPGRGAGETQYF. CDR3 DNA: TGTGCCACCAGTGACCCGGGACGGGGGGCGGGGGAGACCCAGTACTTC.